This TCR beta chain appears in the sequencing data of a study of T cells in Graves' hyperthyroidism and ophthalmopathy. Ten or more counts support this clonotype. Its target is unknown. Researchers amplified the TCR beta CDR3 regions from RNA transcripts. First-round RT-PCR of the TCR CDR3 relied on the HTBI primer set. Using its own MiXCR run on the multiplex PCR reads, TCRdb lists one record per CDR3 protein. The data hold about 640,000 distinct CDR3 sequences, with around 20% observed a single time. Study observations and caveats: Most clonotypes expanded in the thyroid (above 0.001) were also present in blood.

The germline V gene encodes CDR1 MDHEN and CDR2 SYDVKM. V gave up 3 bases and J gave up 1 base, with 4 bases separating them. The CDR3 sequence is 13 residues long. The study included ophthalmopathy patients with Clinical Activity Score at least 3, NOSPECS grade at least 4 and duration under 3 months. Patients were excluded for uncontrolled infection, other autoimmune disease, pregnancy or lactation. Material: blood. The chain is built from TRBV28 and TRBJ2-1, with no clear D. The TCR sequence derives from a man aged 25 to 45 with Graves' ophthalmopathy. Here the CDR3 reads CASSFMSYNEQFF. For the CDR3, the DNA is TGTGCCAGCAGTTTTATGTCCTACAATGAGCAGTTCTTC.